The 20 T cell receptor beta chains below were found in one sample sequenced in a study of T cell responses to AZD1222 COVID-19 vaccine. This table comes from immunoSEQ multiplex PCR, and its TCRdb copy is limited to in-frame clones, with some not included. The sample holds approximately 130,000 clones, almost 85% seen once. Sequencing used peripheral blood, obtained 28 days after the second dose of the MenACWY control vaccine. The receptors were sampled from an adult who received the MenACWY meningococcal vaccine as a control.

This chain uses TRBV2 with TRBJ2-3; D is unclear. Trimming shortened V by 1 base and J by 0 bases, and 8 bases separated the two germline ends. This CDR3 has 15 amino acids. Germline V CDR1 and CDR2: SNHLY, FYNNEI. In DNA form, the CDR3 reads TGTGCCAGCAGTGAAGTGACGGCTAGCACAGATACGCAGTATTTT. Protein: CASSEVTASTDTQYF.

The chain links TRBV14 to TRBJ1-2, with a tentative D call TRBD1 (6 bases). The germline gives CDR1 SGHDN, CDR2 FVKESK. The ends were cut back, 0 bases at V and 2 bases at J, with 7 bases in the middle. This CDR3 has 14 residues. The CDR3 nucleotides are TGTGCCAGCAGCCAAGATAGGGGGAACTATGGCTACACCTTC. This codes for CASSQDRGNYGYTF.

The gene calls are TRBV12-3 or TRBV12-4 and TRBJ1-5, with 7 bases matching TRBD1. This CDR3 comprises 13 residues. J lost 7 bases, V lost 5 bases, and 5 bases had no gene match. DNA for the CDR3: TGTGCCAGCAGTGGCAGGGGGGGACAGCCCCAGCATTTT. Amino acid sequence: CASSGRGGQPQHF.

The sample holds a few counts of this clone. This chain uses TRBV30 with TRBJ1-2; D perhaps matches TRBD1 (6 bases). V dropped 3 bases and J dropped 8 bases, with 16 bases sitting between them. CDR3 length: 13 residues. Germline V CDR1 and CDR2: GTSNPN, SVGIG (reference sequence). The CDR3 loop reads CAWSEGGVRGYTF. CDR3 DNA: TGTGCCTGGAGCGAGGGGGGGGTGAGAGGCTACACCTTC.

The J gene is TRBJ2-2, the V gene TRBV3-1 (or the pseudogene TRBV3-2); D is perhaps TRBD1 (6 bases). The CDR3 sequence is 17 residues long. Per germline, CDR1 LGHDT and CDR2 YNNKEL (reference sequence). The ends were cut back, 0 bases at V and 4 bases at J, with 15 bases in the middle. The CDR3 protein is CASSQDPDSLGTGELFF. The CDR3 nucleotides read TGTGCCAGCAGCCAAGATCCGGACAGCTTAGGCACCGGGGAGCTGTTTTTT.

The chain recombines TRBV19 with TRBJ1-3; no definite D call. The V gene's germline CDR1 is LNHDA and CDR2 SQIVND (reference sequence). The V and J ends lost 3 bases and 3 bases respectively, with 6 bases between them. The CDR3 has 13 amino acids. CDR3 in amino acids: CASSILDGNTIYF. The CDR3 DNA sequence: TGTGCCAGTAGTATTCTGGATGGAAACACCATATATTTT.

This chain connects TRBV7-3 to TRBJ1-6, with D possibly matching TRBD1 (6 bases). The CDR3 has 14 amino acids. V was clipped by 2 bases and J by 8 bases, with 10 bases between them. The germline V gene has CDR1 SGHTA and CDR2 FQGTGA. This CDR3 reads CASSLGQGHSPLHF. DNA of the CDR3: TGTGCCAGCAGCTTAGGGCAGGGGCATTCACCCCTCCACTTT.

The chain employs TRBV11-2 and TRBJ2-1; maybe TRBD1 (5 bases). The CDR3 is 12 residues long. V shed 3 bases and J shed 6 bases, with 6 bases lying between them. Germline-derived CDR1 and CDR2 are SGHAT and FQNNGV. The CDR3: CASSFTGNEQFF. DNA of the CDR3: TGTGCCAGCAGCTTTACAGGCAATGAGCAGTTCTTC.

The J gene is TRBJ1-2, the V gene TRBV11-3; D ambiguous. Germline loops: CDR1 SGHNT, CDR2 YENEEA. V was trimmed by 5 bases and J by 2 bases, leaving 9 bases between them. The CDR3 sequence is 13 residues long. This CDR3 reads CASSPPGNYGYTF. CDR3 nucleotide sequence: TGTGCCAGCAGCCCTCCCGGGAACTATGGCTACACCTTC.

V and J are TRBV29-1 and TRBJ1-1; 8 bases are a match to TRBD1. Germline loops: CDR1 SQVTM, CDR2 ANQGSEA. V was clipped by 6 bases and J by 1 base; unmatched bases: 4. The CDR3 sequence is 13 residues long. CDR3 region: CSVYDRGNTEAFF. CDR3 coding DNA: TGCAGCGTCTACGACAGGGGGAACACTGAAGCTTTCTTT.

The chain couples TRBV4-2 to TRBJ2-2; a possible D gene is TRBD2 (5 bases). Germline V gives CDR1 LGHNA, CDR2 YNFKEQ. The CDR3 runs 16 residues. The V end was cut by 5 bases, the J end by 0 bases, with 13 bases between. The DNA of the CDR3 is TGTGCCAGCAGCGCCTTGACTACCTCGAACACCGGGGAGCTGTTTTTT. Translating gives CASSALTTSNTGELFF.

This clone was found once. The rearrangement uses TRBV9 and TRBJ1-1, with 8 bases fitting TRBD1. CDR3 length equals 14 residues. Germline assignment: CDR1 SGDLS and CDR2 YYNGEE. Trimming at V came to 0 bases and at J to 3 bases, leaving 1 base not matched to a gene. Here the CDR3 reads CASSVGTGYTEAFF. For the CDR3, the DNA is TGTGCCAGCAGCGTAGGGACAGGGTACACTGAAGCTTTCTTT.

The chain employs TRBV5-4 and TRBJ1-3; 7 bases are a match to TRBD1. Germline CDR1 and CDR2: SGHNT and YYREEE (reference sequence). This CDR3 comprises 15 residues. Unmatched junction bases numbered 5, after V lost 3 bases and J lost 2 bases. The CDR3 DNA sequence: TGTGCCAGCAGCTCCGGGACAGACACTGGAAACACCATATATTTT. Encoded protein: CASSSGTDTGNTIYF.

The chain's CDR3 is CASSEHRTGGSDTQYF. In DNA, the CDR3 is TGTGCCAGCAGTGAACACCGGACAGGGGGCTCAGATACGCAGTATTTT. The V and J genes are TRBV6-1 and TRBJ2-3; 11 bases agree with TRBD1. Germline V gene sequence: CDR1 MNHNS, CDR2 SASEGT. The junction had 5 bases not matched to a gene; V was cut back by 2 bases and J by 4 bases. The CDR3 is 16 amino acids.

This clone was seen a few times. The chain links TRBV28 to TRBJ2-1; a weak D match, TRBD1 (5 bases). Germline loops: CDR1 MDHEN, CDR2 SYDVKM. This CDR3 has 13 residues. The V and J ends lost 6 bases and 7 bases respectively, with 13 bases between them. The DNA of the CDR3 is TGTGCCAGCAGGACAGTCGCCCTTAATGAGCAGTTCTTC. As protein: CASRTVALNEQFF.

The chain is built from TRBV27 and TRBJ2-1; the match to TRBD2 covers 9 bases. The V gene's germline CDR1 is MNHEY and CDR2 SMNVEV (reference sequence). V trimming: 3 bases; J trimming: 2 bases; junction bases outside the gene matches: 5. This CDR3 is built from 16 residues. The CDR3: CASSLSASGTYNEQFF. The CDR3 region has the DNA TGTGCCAGCAGTTTGTCGGCTAGCGGGACCTACAATGAGCAGTTCTTC.

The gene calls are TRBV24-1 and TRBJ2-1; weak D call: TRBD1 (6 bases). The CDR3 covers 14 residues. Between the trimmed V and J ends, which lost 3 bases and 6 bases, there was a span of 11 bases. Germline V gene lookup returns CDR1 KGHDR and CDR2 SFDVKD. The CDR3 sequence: CATSDMGASNEQFF. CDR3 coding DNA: TGTGCCACCAGTGATATGGGGGCCTCCAATGAGCAGTTCTTC.

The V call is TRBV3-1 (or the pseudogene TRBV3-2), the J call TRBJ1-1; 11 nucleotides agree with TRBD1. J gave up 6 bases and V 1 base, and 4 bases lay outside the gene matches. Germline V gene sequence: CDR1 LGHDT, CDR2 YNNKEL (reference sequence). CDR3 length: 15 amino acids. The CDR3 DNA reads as TGTGCCAGCAGCCAAGGCGGACAGGGGGCGGCTGAAGCTTTCTTT. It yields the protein CASSQGGQGAAEAFF.

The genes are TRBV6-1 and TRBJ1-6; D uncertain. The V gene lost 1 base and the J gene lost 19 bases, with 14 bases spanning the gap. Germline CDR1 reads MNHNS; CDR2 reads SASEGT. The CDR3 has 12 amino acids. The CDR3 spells CASSEGRPFPHF. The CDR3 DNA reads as TGTGCCAGCAGTGAAGGGCGGCCTTTTCCTCACTTT.

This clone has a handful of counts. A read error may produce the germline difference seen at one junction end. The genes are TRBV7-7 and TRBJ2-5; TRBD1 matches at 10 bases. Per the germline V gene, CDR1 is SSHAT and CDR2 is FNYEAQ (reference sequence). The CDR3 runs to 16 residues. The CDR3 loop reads CASSLAGTGVGETQYF. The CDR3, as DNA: TGTGCTAGCAGCTTAGCAGGGACAGGGGTGGGAGAGACCCAGTACTTC. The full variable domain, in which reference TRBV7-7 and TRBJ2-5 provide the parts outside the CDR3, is GAGVSQSPRYKVTKRGQDVTLRCDPISSHATLYWYQQALGQGPEFLTYFNYEAQPDKSGLPSDRFSAERPEGSISTLTIQRTEQRDSAMYRCASSLAGTGVGETQYFGPGTRLLVL.